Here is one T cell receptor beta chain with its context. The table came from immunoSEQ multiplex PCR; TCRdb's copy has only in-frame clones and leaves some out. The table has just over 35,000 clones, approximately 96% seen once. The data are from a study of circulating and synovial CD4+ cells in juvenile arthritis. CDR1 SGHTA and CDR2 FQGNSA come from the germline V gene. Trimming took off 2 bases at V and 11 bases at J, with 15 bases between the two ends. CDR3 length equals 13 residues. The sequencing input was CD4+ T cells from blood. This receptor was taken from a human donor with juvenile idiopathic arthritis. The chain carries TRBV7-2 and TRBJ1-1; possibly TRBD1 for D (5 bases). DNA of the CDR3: TGTGCCAGCAGCTTACCTCAGGGAGGGAGGGCTTTCTTT. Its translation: CASSLPQGGRAFF.